The source of this T cell receptor (beta chain) is a study of cytomegalovirus exposure and HLA in healthy donors. The study's findings and limits: Sequencing likely generated an artifact that appeared as a cluster of highly shared sequence variants. In a later analysis, DRB1 alleles had the most associated TCRs; HLA-C alleles the fewest. Later analysis found that TCR beta chains associated with HLA were more clonally expanded than other, equally common chains.

The PCR had 60 Vbeta and 13 Jbeta primers. Repertoires were generated with immunoSEQ multiplex PCR, while TCRdb's copy carries only in-frame clones and drops some. The table records around 160,000 clones, 60% to 85% of them present only once. With regard to this clone: Antigen unknown.

The sequenced sample consisted of PBMCs. This TCR came from a man in his fifties or sixties in good health and CMV-seropositive.

CDR3 sequence reads: CASREGVSNSPLHF. As DNA, the CDR3 is TGTGCCAGCAGGGAAGGGGTCTCTAATTCACCCCTCCACTTT. This chain uses TRBV28 with TRBJ1-6, with D perhaps matching TRBD1 (5 bases). The V end was cut by 6 bases, the J end by 6 bases, with 12 bases between. CDR3 length: 14 amino acids. The germline gives CDR1 MDHEN, CDR2 SYDVKM.